This entry describes one TCR beta chain. Antigen unknown. PCR employed 60 Vbeta and 13 Jbeta primers. Using immunoSEQ multiplex PCR, the repertoire was profiled, and TCRdb retains in-frame clones only, with some absent. The sample holds about 190,000 clones, about three quarters seen once. This record comes from a study of cytomegalovirus exposure and HLA in healthy donors. In the study overall: A previous analysis identified 95 million to 120 million unique TCR beta sequences derived from 180 million or so T cells. A preliminary data release comprised 70 million to 95 million unique TCRs obtained from HLA-typed donors.

The germline gives CDR1 MNHEY, CDR2 SMNVEV (reference sequence). The CDR3 sequence is 14 residues long. The V gene end was trimmed by 5 bases and the J gene end by 6 bases; junction bases not matched to a gene: 10. The study's findings and limits: The classifier reportedly diagnosed cytomegalovirus status with high sensitivity and specificity.

Sequenced: PBMCs. The clonotype comes from a woman in her twenties or thirties in good health and CMV-seropositive. This chain joins TRBV27 and TRBJ2-7; 7 bases align to TRBD2. CDR3 sequence (DNA): TGTGCCAGCAGTCCCCGGACTAGACTGGGCGAGCAGTACTTC. This gives the protein CASSPRTRLGEQYF.